The clone carrying this T cell receptor (beta chain) is medium-sized in the sample. Its matching antigen is unknown. Within a library made for alpha chains, this beta chain is off target, and its count is uninformative. The study tagged each TCR cDNA molecule with a unique molecular identifier. One entry per CDR3 protein results from TCRdb running MiXCR on the 5' RACE reads. The profile shows around 4,000 distinct CDR3 sequences, roughly 28% of them singletons. The entry originates in a study of spatial heterogeneity in lung cancer. Study-level findings and limits: One measure, the expanded intratumoral alpha and beta TCR count, tracked tumor mutation counts.

The time point denotes: sample taken at primary tumor resection. Unsorted whole RNA of tumor, nontumor lung or frozen PBMC was sequenced. V shed 3 bases, J shed 7 bases, and the junction held 9 bases outside the gene matches. Per the germline V gene, CDR1 is ENHRY and CDR2 is SYGVKD. This CDR3 is 16 amino acids long. V usage is TRBV10-3 and J usage is TRBJ2-2, with 9 bases that match TRBD2. This sequence originates from a male donor with early-stage non-small cell lung cancer. The sample consisted of lung tumor tissue, taken at surgery. Here the CDR3 DNA reads TGTGCCATCAGTGATGCTGGTAGCGGGGGCGGCGGGGAGCTGTTTTTT. This codes for CAISDAGSGGGGELFF.